This is a list of T cell receptor beta chains from one sample in a study of shared clonotypes between healthy human individuals. The repertoire was sequenced with immunoSEQ multiplex PCR; TCRdb's copy has only in-frame clones and lacks some. The sample holds around 500,000 clones; roughly 80% are singletons and the top ten take about 13%. The sample taken for sequencing was PBMCs. The receptors here all came from a woman between 40 and 50 years old in good health. Some clones in this sample may be carry-over from other donors' samples. Both conserved end residues are part of each CDR3. A D gene is named only where the DNA matches it firmly. Clone size is shown for a subset of rows, as once, few, many or a class of expanded clone.

j_gene	len	d_gene	v_gene	abundance	CDR3nt	CDR3aa
TRBJ1-6	16	-	TRBV7-6	-	TGTGCCAGCAGCTTAGCGGGCAGTGGGGTAGAATCACCCCTCCACTTT	CASSLAGSGVESPLHF
TRBJ2-3	14	-	TRBV2	many	TGTGCCAGCCTAGGGGCTCCGAGCACAGATACGCAGTATTTT	CASLGAPSTDTQYF
TRBJ2-1	18	TRBD2	TRBV28	-	TGTGCCAGCAGTTCCCCACTAGCGGGAGACTTCTTATCCCGGGAGCAGTTCTTC	CASSSPLAGDFLSREQFF
TRBJ1-5	13	TRBD1	TRBV10-3	-	TGTGCCATCTCTGACAGGGCGGTCCAGCCCCAGCATTTT	CAISDRAVQPQHF
TRBJ1-1	13	-	TRBV7-6	-	TGTGCCAGCAGCGCGGACAGTAACACTGAAGCTTTCTTT	CASSADSNTEAFF
TRBJ1-1	16	-	TRBV18	-	TGTGCCAGCTCGCCTTTCAGGGACTCCATGAACACTGAAGCTTTCTTT	CASSPFRDSMNTEAFF
TRBJ2-7	15	TRBD1	TRBV19	-	TGTGCCAGTAGGAGCCCCCGGGACAGCCACTACGAGCAGTACTTC	CASRSPRDSHYEQYF
TRBJ2-5	12	-	TRBV6-1	-	TGTGCCAGCAGTGAGACCGGGGAGACCCAGTACTTC	CASSETGETQYF
TRBJ1-1	15	-	TRBV11-2	-	TGTGCCAGCAGCTTACCCCGCGGCCAGAACACTGAAGCTTTCTTT	CASSLPRGQNTEAFF
TRBJ1-2	13	-	TRBV28	-	TGTGCCAGCAGCTTAGGATGGGGTGGTGGCTACACCTTC	CASSLGWGGGYTF
TRBJ2-5	14	-	TRBV9	-	TGTGCCAGCAGTCGGGAATCGTACCAAGAGACCCAGTACTTC	CASSRESYQETQYF